These 24 T cell receptor beta chains were sequenced from one sample in a study of blood T cell repertoires in COVID-19. This table comes from immunoSEQ multiplex PCR, and its TCRdb copy is limited to in-frame clones, with some not included. The table includes 200,000 to 250,000 clones, roughly 86% detected once. Sequencing was performed on peripheral blood. The origin of the receptors is a man aged 50 to 60 with acute or convalescent COVID-19.

The gene calls are TRBV5-1 and TRBJ1-5; D is ambiguous. Germline V CDR1 and CDR2: SGHRS, YFSETQ. V lost 0 bases, J lost 6 bases, and 10 bases lay in between. The CDR3 covers 14 residues. The CDR3, as DNA: TGCGCCAGCAGCTTGGAGGGTCGGGGTCAGCCCCAGCATTTT. This translates into CASSLEGRGQPQHF.

This sequence joins TRBV7-9 and TRBJ1-4; no clear D gene. The CDR3 is 18 amino acids. Looked up from germline, CDR1 is SEHNR and CDR2 is FQNEAQ (reference sequence). Between the trimmed V and J ends, which lost 2 bases and 4 bases, there was a span of 20 bases. The CDR3 DNA is TGTGCCAGCAGCTTAAATGGCGGCATCGGAGTGGGTAATGAAAAACTGTTTTTT. It is translated as CASSLNGGIGVGNEKLFF.

The chain links TRBV5-1 to TRBJ1-2; D is perhaps TRBD1 (6 bases). Per the germline V gene, CDR1 is SGHRS and CDR2 is YFSETQ. The CDR3 totals 15 residues. Trimming pared 4 bases from V and 4 bases from J, leaving 17 bases between. CDR3 in DNA: TGCGCCAGCAGCCAAACCTCGACAGGAGCCTATGGCTACACCTTC. Protein sequence: CASSQTSTGAYGYTF.

The V and J genes are TRBV19 and TRBJ2-6; 11 nucleotides align to TRBD2. Germline CDR1 reads LNHDA; CDR2 reads SQIVND (reference sequence). J lost 0 bases, V lost 5 bases, and 6 bases had no gene match. This CDR3 comprises 18 residues. Here the CDR3 DNA reads TGTGCCAGTAGTTTAACTAGCGGGAGAGGCTCTGGGGCCAACGTCCTGACTTTC. Protein product: CASSLTSGRGSGANVLTF.

The CDR3 protein is CASSRTGVTEAFF. The CDR3 DNA is TGTGCCAGCAGCCGCACAGGGGTTACTGAAGCTTTCTTT. The chain has TRBV3-1 (or the pseudogene TRBV3-2) and TRBJ1-1; 7 bases agree with TRBD1. CDR1 and CDR2 (germline): LGHDT, YNNKEL (reference sequence). The length of the CDR3 is 13 residues. V gave up 4 bases and J gave up 5 bases; unmatched junction bases: 4.

The chain recombines TRBV7-9 with TRBJ2-7; 7 positions agree with TRBD1. The CDR3 runs to 14 residues. In germline, CDR1 is SEHNR, CDR2 FQNEAQ (reference sequence). Unmatched junction bases numbered 5, after V lost 2 bases and J lost 4 bases. The CDR3 protein is CASSLISGGYEQYF. DNA of the CDR3: TGTGCCAGCAGCTTAATCTCAGGGGGTTACGAGCAGTACTTC.

In this sample, this clone turned up many times. The chain combines TRBV6-5 with TRBJ2-7; 7 positions match TRBD1. The CDR3 spans 14 residues. V lost 5 bases and J lost 5; bases outside the gene matches: 9. From germline, CDR1 is MNHEY and CDR2 SVGAGI. The CDR3 coding sequence is TGTGCCAGCAGTCCCGGGACAGCCAGGGACGAGCAGTACTTC. Protein product: CASSPGTARDEQYF.

The rearrangement uses TRBV7-3 and TRBJ2-3; D is possibly TRBD2 (5 bases). There are 15 residues in the CDR3. V shed 1 base and J shed 4 bases, with 12 bases lying between them. The germline CDR1 and CDR2 sequences are SGHTA and FQGTGA. The DNA for the CDR3 is TGTGCCAGCAGCTTAAGTCTAGCTGGACCAGATACGCAGTATTTT. This encodes CASSLSLAGPDTQYF.

The CDR3 bases are TGTGCCAGCAGCGCCGGGGGTAGCGGGGGGTTCACAGATACGCAGTATTTT. Translation gives CASSAGGSGGFTDTQYF. The chain combines TRBV9 with TRBJ2-3, with TRBD2 identical over 10 bases. V lost 3 bases, J lost 2 bases, and 9 bases stayed unmatched. Per the germline V gene, CDR1 is SGDLS and CDR2 is YYNGEE. This CDR3 has 17 amino acids.

The chain joins TRBV30 to TRBJ1-1; 7 nucleotides line up with TRBD1. CDR1 and CDR2 (germline): GTSNPN, SVGIG (reference sequence). Trimming at V came to 7 bases and at J to 3 bases, leaving 5 bases not matched to a gene. This CDR3 has 12 residues. This CDR3 reads CASGQSYTEAFF. In nucleotides, the CDR3 is TGTGCCTCGGGACAGTCTTACACTGAAGCTTTCTTT.

The chain links TRBV6-5 to TRBJ2-1; D is perhaps TRBD1 (7 bases). Between the trimmed V and J ends, which lost 7 bases and 3 bases, there was a span of 13 bases. Germline CDR1 is MNHEY and CDR2 is SVGAGI. CDR3 length: 14 amino acids. The CDR3 reads CASTRQGGYNEQFF. The CDR3, as DNA: TGTGCCAGCACCAGACAGGGAGGCTACAATGAGCAGTTCTTC.

The chain has TRBV5-1 and TRBJ2-1; TRBD2 matches 7 bases. CDR3 length: 14 amino acids. Germline trimming cut 3 bases from V and 2 bases from J; bases unmatched to any gene: 2. Per germline, CDR1 SGHRS and CDR2 YFSETQ. CDR3 bases: TGCGCCAGCAGCTGGACTAGTCCCTACAATGAGCAGTTCTTC. Amino acid sequence: CASSWTSPYNEQFF. The variable domain in full, with the rest retrieved from reference TRBV5-1 and TRBJ2-1, is KAGVTQTPRYLIKTRGQQVTLSCSPISGHRSVSWYQQTPGQGLQFLFEYFSETQRNKGNFPGRFSGRQFSNSRSEMNVSTLELGDSALYLCASSWTSPYNEQFFGPGTRLTVL.

The rearrangement uses TRBV18 and TRBJ2-7; 7 nucleotides align to TRBD2. V was pared by 2 bases and J by 5 bases, with 6 bases of the junction left unmatched. The CDR3 extends over 14 amino acids. Germline CDR1 and CDR2: KGHSH and LQKENI. CDR3 region: CASSPGLVLDEQYF. The DNA of the CDR3 is TGTGCCAGCTCACCAGGACTAGTTTTGGACGAGCAGTACTTC. Full variable domain (rest looked up from reference TRBV18 and TRBJ2-7): NAGVMQNPRHLVRRRGQEARLRCSPMKGHSHVYWYRQLPEEGLKFMVYLQKENIIDESGMPKERFSAEFPKEGPSILRIQQVVRGDSAAYFCASSPGLVLDEQYFGPGTRLTVT.

V is TRBV9 and J is TRBJ2-3; D might be TRBD2 (6 bases). The V end lost 4 bases, the J end lost 0 bases, and 12 bases lay between the germline ends. Germline CDR1 is SGDLS and CDR2 is YYNGEE. The CDR3 covers 15 residues. The CDR3 nucleotides read TGTGCCAGCAGCTTTACGGACTATAGCACAGATACGCAGTATTTT. It codes for CASSFTDYSTDTQYF.

This sequence joins TRBV5-1 and TRBJ1-4, with a tentative D call TRBD1 (5 bases). Per germline, CDR1 SGHRS and CDR2 YFSETQ. Trimming took 3 bases from V and 12 from J, leaving 12 bases between them. CDR3 length equals 12 residues. CDR3 nucleotides: TGCGCCAGCAGCTCCCCGGGGGGGGAACTGTTTTTT. It translates to CASSSPGGELFF.

The V gene is TRBV5-6, the J gene TRBJ1-1, with D unclear. CDR3 length: 11 amino acids. The V gene lost 3 bases and the J gene lost 3 bases, with 3 bases spanning the gap. The germline CDR1 and CDR2 sequences are SGHDT and YYEEEE. The CDR3 loop reads CASSSYTEAFF. The DNA of the CDR3 is TGTGCCAGCAGCTCTTACACTGAAGCTTTCTTT.

The chain combines TRBV3-1 (or the pseudogene TRBV3-2) with TRBJ2-7; TRBD2 matches at 9 bases. CDR3 length equals 13 residues. The V gene's germline CDR1 is LGHDT and CDR2 YNNKEL (reference sequence). Trimming at V came to 1 base and at J to 5 bases, leaving 0 bases not matched to a gene. The CDR3 region is CASSQGLADEQYF. The CDR3 nucleotides are TGTGCCAGCAGCCAAGGACTAGCGGACGAGCAGTACTTC.

This sequence joins TRBV5-1 and TRBJ2-5, with D possibly being TRBD2 (5 bases). Germline CDR1 SGHRS, CDR2 YFSETQ. This CDR3 is built from 13 residues. V was cut by 3 bases and J by 5 bases, with 11 bases left in between. DNA for the CDR3: TGCGCCAGCAGCTCCCCGGGGTGGGAGACCCAGTACTTC. Amino acid sequence: CASSSPGWETQYF.

A single count supports this clone. For the CDR3, the DNA is TGTGCCAGCAGCCAGGCCGTAGCGGGAGGAATCGGGGAGCTGTTTTTT. It is translated as CASSQAVAGGIGELFF. The J gene is TRBJ2-2, the V gene TRBV4-2; 10 bases fit TRBD2. CDR3 size: 16 residues. Germline V lookup: CDR1 LGHNA, CDR2 YNFKEQ. V was clipped by 3 bases and J by 7 bases; unmatched bases: 8.

The CDR3 region has the DNA TGTGCCAGTAGTCCTTCCTTGTATGGCTACACCTTC. The encoded protein is CASSPSLYGYTF. V usage is TRBV19 and J usage is TRBJ1-2; D unclear. Trimming shortened V by 5 bases and J by 5 bases, and 9 bases separated the two germline ends. CDR3 size: 12 residues. The germline CDR1 and CDR2 sequences are LNHDA and SQIVND (reference sequence).

The genes are TRBV10-3 and TRBJ1-1; the match to TRBD1 covers 8 bases. Germline CDR1 is ENHRY and CDR2 is SYGVKD. After removal of 5 bases from V and 0 bases from J, the junction contained 5 bases not matched to a gene. This CDR3 is built from 15 residues. CDR3 loop: CAISSTGGMNTEAFF. DNA of the CDR3: TGTGCCATCAGTTCTACAGGGGGGATGAACACTGAAGCTTTCTTT.

The chain has TRBV28 and TRBJ1-3; TRBD1 matches at 7 bases. Germline V lookup: CDR1 MDHEN, CDR2 SYDVKM. CDR3 size: 17 residues. V shed 4 bases, J shed 0 bases, and the junction held 9 bases outside the gene matches. The CDR3 DNA is TGTGCCAGCAGTTATGGGACAGCAGCATACTCTGGAAACACCATATATTTT. Translated: CASSYGTAAYSGNTIYF.

The chain links TRBV5-1 to TRBJ1-2; 9 nucleotides align to TRBD1. The ends lost 4 bases at V and 6 bases at J; junction bases unmatched: 7. CDR1 is SGHRS, CDR2 YFSETQ, per germline. The CDR3 is 14 amino acids. Here the CDR3 DNA reads TGCGCCAGCAGCGGAGGACAGGGGATTGATGGCTACACCTTC. Residues: CASSGGQGIDGYTF.

The CDR3 region is CASSEAPDRREQFF. CDR3 nucleotides: TGTGCCAGCAGTGAAGCTCCGGACAGGCGAGAGCAGTTCTTC. The J gene is TRBJ2-1, the V gene TRBV2, with 7 positions matching TRBD1. The V segment lost 0 bases and the J segment 10 bases; nucleotides outside the gene matches: 6. In germline, CDR1 is SNHLY, CDR2 FYNNEI. CDR3 length: 14 amino acids.